Each of the 6 T cell receptor beta chains below was sequenced from the same sample in a study of blood T cell repertoires in COVID-19. Repertoires were generated with immunoSEQ multiplex PCR, while TCRdb's copy carries only in-frame clones and drops some. This table has about 200,000 clones, roughly 90% appearing once. The sample comprised peripheral blood. The receptors derive from a man between 18 and 29 years old with active or convalescent COVID-19.

The CDR3 DNA follows: TGCGCCAGCAGCCCTGGGAGGTATCTTACTAACTATGGCTACACCTTC. This sequence encodes CASSPGRYLTNYGYTF. This chain joins TRBV5-1 and TRBJ1-2; no clear D gene. The V gene lost 4 bases and the J gene lost 0 bases, with 16 bases spanning the gap. The CDR3 sequence is 16 residues long. Germline values: CDR1 SGHRS, CDR2 YFSETQ.

This chain joins TRBV2 and TRBJ1-5, with D possibly matching TRBD1 (5 bases). This CDR3 has 13 residues. CDR1 is SNHLY and CDR2 is FYNNEI in the germline V gene. Deletions cut 7 bases from V and 4 bases from J, with 11 bases between. Here the CDR3 reads CASTGTINQPQHF. The DNA for the CDR3 is TGTGCCAGCACCGGGACTATAAATCAGCCCCAGCATTTT.

This clone was detected only a few times. The chain couples TRBV9 to TRBJ1-6; D remains unclear. The CDR3 length is 15 residues. CDR1 and CDR2 from the germline V gene are SGDLS and YYNGEE. V lost 4 bases and J lost 6, with 14 bases in between. DNA for the CDR3: TGTGCCAGCAGCCCACATTCGTCCCCTAATTCACCCCTCCACTTT. It specifies CASSPHSSPNSPLHF. The whole variable domain, filled in from reference TRBV9 and TRBJ1-6, reads DSGVTQTPKHLITATGQRVTLRCSPRSGDLSVYWYQQSLDQGLQFLIQYYNGEERAKGNILERFSAQQFPDLHSELNLSSLELGDSALYFCASSPHSSPNSPLHFGNGTRLTVT.

The V gene is TRBV4-2, the J gene TRBJ2-2, with 9 bases identical to TRBD2. J was trimmed by 1 base and V by 0 bases; bases with no gene match: 12. This CDR3 is built from 20 residues. The germline V gene encodes CDR1 LGHNA and CDR2 YNFKEQ. The CDR3 nucleotides are TGTGCCAGCAGCCAAGATTGGGTTAGCGGGAGTTTAGGGAACACCGGGGAGCTGTTTTTT. Translation gives CASSQDWVSGSLGNTGELFF.

Here the CDR3 reads CAISGGRQGRTEAFF. In nucleotides, the CDR3 is TGTGCCATCAGTGGAGGGAGACAGGGGCGGACTGAAGCTTTCTTT. This rearrangement joins TRBV10-3 to TRBJ1-1; 8 bases are shared with TRBD1. The CDR3 has 15 amino acids. Trimming at V came to 4 bases and at J to 5 bases, leaving 9 bases not matched to a gene. Germline V gene sequence: CDR1 ENHRY, CDR2 SYGVKD.

V is TRBV4-1 and J is TRBJ1-2; TRBD1 matches 8 bases. The CDR3 length is 16 residues. Germline loops: CDR1 MGHRA, CDR2 YSYEKL. Trimming removed 3 bases from V and 8 bases from J; junction bases left unmatched: 14. The chain's CDR3 is CASSQRSRQGRRGYTF. The CDR3 DNA sequence: TGCGCCAGCAGCCAGCGGAGTAGACAGGGGCGACGGGGCTACACCTTC.